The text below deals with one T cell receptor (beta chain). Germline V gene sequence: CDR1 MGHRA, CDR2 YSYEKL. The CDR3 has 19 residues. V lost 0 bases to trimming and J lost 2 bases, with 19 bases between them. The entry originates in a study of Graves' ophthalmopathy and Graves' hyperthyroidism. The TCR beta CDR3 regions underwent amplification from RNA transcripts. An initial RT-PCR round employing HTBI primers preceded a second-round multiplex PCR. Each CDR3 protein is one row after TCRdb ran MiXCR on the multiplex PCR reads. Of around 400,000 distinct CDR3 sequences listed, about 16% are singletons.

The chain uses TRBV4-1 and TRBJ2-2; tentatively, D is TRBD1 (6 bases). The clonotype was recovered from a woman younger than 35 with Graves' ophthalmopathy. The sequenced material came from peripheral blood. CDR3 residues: CASSQERGMWTDNTGELFF. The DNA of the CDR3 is TGCGCCAGCAGCCAAGAGAGGGGGATGTGGACAGACAACACCGGGGAGCTGTTTTTT.